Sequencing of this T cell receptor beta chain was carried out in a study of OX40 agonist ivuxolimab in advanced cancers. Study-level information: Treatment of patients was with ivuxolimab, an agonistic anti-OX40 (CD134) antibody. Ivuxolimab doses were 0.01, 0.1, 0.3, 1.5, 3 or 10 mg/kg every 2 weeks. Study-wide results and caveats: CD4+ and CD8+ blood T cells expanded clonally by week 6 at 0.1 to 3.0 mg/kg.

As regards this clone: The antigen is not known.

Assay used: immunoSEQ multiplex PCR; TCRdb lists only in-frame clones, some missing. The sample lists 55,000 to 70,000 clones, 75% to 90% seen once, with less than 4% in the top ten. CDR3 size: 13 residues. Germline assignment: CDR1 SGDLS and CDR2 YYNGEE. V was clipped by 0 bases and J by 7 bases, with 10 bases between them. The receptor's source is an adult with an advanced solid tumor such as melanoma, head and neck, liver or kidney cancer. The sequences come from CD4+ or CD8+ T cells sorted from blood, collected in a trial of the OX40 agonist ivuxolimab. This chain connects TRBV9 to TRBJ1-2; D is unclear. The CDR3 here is CASSVGTWGGYTF. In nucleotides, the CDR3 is TGTGCCAGCAGCGTAGGTACTTGGGGTGGCTACACCTTC. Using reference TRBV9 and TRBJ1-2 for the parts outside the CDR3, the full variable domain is DSGVTQTPKHLITATGQRVTLRCSPRSGDLSVYWYQQSLDQGLQFLIQYYNGEERAKGNILERFSAQQFPDLHSELNLSSLELGDSALYFCASSVGTWGGYTFGSGTRLTVV.